This T cell receptor beta chain was sequenced for a study of T cell responses to AZD1222 COVID-19 vaccine. Only in-frame clones appear in the TCRdb table, and some are missing; sequencing was by immunoSEQ multiplex PCR. The table has more than 85,000 clones, approximately 90% seen once; the top ten hold about 15%. In the case of this clone: The antigen is undetermined.

The germline V gene has CDR1 MNHEY and CDR2 SMNVEV (reference sequence). V dropped 6 bases and J dropped 1; count of bases not matched to a gene: 2. This CDR3 has 13 residues. Study findings and constraints: A reported finding is that nearly half of spike-specific TCRs target unmutated variant regions. The study sampled repertoires only after the peak T cell response.

The chain has TRBV27 and TRBJ1-1, with TRBD1 identical over 7 bases. The sample consisted of peripheral blood, taken 28 days after the second AZD1222 dose. The sequence was obtained from an adult who received the AZD1222 COVID-19 vaccine. CDR3 protein: CASRWTGNTEAFF. In nucleotides, the CDR3 is TGTGCCAGCAGGTGGACAGGGAACACTGAAGCTTTCTTT.